The 25 T cell receptor beta chains given below trace back to one sample, sequenced in a study of blood T cell repertoires in COVID-19. The assay was immunoSEQ multiplex PCR, and TCRdb's table has in-frame clones only and misses some. This sample has 160,000 or so clones; 80% occur once, and the top ten carry 5% to 8.5%. Sample: peripheral blood. These receptors came from an older man with active or convalescent COVID-19.

V is TRBV7-2 and J is TRBJ2-5, with D perhaps TRBD2 (6 bases). The germline V gene has CDR1 SGHTA and CDR2 FQGNSA. Trimming pared 4 bases from V and 2 bases from J, leaving 11 bases between. CDR3 length: 14 residues. This chain's CDR3 is CASSWSGQQETQYF. The CDR3 DNA follows: TGTGCCAGCAGCTGGAGCGGGCAACAAGAGACCCAGTACTTC.

The chain joins TRBV6-5 to TRBJ2-7; D perhaps matches TRBD1 (5 bases). The V end lost 6 bases, the J end lost 1 base, and 13 bases lay between the germline ends. The CDR3 runs to 14 residues. Looked up from germline, CDR1 is MNHEY and CDR2 is SVGAGI. The DNA of the CDR3 is TGTGCCAGCAGGTCAGTACAGGAGTCCTACGAGCAGTACTTC. Amino acids: CASRSVQESYEQYF.

The chain combines TRBV7-6 with TRBJ1-2, with TRBD1 matching 9 bases. Germline-derived CDR1 and CDR2 are SGHVS and FNYEAQ. V gave up 6 bases and J gave up 3 bases; unmatched junction bases: 5. The CDR3 loop spans 14 amino acids. The CDR3 loop reads CASRRTGDHYGYTF. The CDR3 DNA is TGTGCCAGCAGGCGGACAGGGGACCACTATGGCTACACCTTC.

V is TRBV29-1 and J is TRBJ2-3; D is possibly TRBD2 (6 bases). The germline V gene has CDR1 SQVTM and CDR2 ANQGSEA. This CDR3 has 14 amino acids. Trimming took off 1 base at V and 1 base at J, with 9 bases between the two ends. CDR3 DNA sequence: TGCAGCGTTGAAGTAACGGGGGGCACAGATACGCAGTATTTT. Residues: CSVEVTGGTDTQYF.

This clone occurred many times. The V gene is TRBV5-1, the J gene TRBJ2-1; D may be TRBD1 (6 bases). Trimming left V 4 bases short and J 1 base short, with 15 bases between. CDR1 SGHRS and CDR2 YFSETQ come from the germline V gene. This CDR3 is 16 amino acids long. The CDR3 loop is CASSLSPGASYNEQFF. The CDR3 DNA reads as TGCGCCAGCAGCCTCAGTCCAGGGGCTTCCTACAATGAGCAGTTCTTC.

This clone was seen just once. The rearrangement uses TRBV6-5 and TRBJ1-3; 8 bases agree with TRBD1. The CDR3 is 14 residues long. Germline V gene lookup returns CDR1 MNHEY and CDR2 SVGAGI. J was trimmed by 4 bases and V by 6 bases; bases with no gene match: 5. The CDR3 nucleotides read TGTGCCAGCAGGAACGGACAGGGAGGAAACACCATATATTTT. Translated, it gives CASRNGQGGNTIYF.

CDR3 DNA: TGTGCCTACCAGAGACAGGGGGCTTCAGTATACACTGAAGCTTTCTTT. Its translation: CAYQRQGASVYTEAFF. This chain joins TRBV30 and TRBJ1-1, with 10 bases fitting TRBD1. Trimming removed 7 bases from V and 3 bases from J; junction bases left unmatched: 14. The germline V gene encodes CDR1 GTSNPN and CDR2 SVGIG (reference sequence). CDR3 length equals 16 residues.

In this sample, this clone turned up a few times. Other DNA sequences in this sample translate to the same CDR3. The chain combines TRBV6-5 with TRBJ1-5; D unclear. V lost 5 bases, J lost 7 bases, and 9 bases lay in between. CDR3 length: 12 amino acids. CDR1 MNHEY and CDR2 SVGAGI come from the germline V gene. The CDR3, as DNA: TGTGCCAGCAGTCCTCCCGGGCAGCCCCAGCATTTT. It is translated as CASSPPGQPQHF.

This chain joins TRBV4-1 and TRBJ2-2, with D tentatively TRBD2 (6 bases). Trimming pared 1 base from V and 1 base from J, leaving 13 bases between. This CDR3 is 17 amino acids long. CDR1 is MGHRA and CDR2 is YSYEKL in the germline V gene. This chain's CDR3 is CASSQGLGSGNTGELFF. CDR3 DNA sequence: TGCGCCAGCAGCCAAGGCCTCGGTAGCGGGAACACCGGGGAGCTGTTTTTT.

This chain uses TRBV11-3 with TRBJ2-3; TRBD2 matches at 15 bases. The CDR3 is made up of 16 amino acids. V was clipped by 5 bases and J by 6 bases; unmatched bases: 6. The germline gives CDR1 SGHNT, CDR2 YENEEA. For the CDR3, the DNA is TGTGCCAGCAGCGGGCGGACTAGCGGGGGGGCTGATACGCAGTATTTT. Encoded protein: CASSGRTSGGADTQYF.

This clone was seen once. This chain joins TRBV11-2 and TRBJ2-7; D possibly corresponds to TRBD2 (6 bases). From germline, CDR1 is SGHAT and CDR2 FQNNGV. CDR3 length equals 15 residues. Trimming shortened V by 6 bases and J by 0 bases, and 15 bases separated the two germline ends. The CDR3 reads CASSSYGRDSYEQYF. The CDR3 coding sequence is TGTGCCAGCAGTTCATACGGGCGGGACTCCTACGAGCAGTACTTC.

The chain is built from TRBV7-2 and TRBJ1-1; weak D call: TRBD1 (5 bases). The CDR3 covers 13 residues. V dropped 3 bases and J dropped 3 bases, with 8 bases sitting between them. The germline V gene encodes CDR1 SGHTA and CDR2 FQGNSA. DNA of the CDR3: TGTGCCAGCAGCTTTTCAGGGTACACTGAAGCTTTCTTT. This gives the protein CASSFSGYTEAFF.

This clone was seen a few times. The CDR3 sequence: CASSKGDSQETQYF. The CDR3 nucleotides read TGTGCCAGCAGCAAGGGGGACAGTCAAGAGACCCAGTACTTC. The chain links TRBV5-6 to TRBJ2-5, with 7 bases lining up with TRBD1. Germline V gene lookup returns CDR1 SGHDT and CDR2 YYEEEE. The junction had 5 bases not matched to a gene; V was cut back by 4 bases and J by 2 bases. CDR3 length: 14 amino acids.

V gene TRBV7-2 combines with J gene TRBJ1-1, with a weak D call TRBD1 (5 bases). Trimming removed 2 bases at V and 8 bases at J, with 18 bases between. The germline V gene has CDR1 SGHTA and CDR2 FQGNSA. The CDR3 is made up of 15 amino acids. The CDR3: CASSLQGGNFMEAFF. In nucleotides, the CDR3 is TGTGCCAGCAGCTTACAGGGCGGAAACTTTATGGAAGCTTTCTTT.

The rearrangement links TRBV7-9 to TRBJ2-1; the match to TRBD2 covers 10 bases. Trimming took 6 bases from V and 0 from J; bases not matched to a gene: 5. Germline V lookup: CDR1 SEHNR, CDR2 FQNEAQ (reference sequence). The CDR3 is 16 residues long. This CDR3 reads CASSRIAGGSYNEQFF. The DNA of the CDR3 is TGTGCCAGCAGTCGCATAGCGGGAGGCTCCTACAATGAGCAGTTCTTC.

This chain links TRBV18 with TRBJ2-1; 9 bases are shared with TRBD2. Per germline, CDR1 KGHSH and CDR2 LQKENI. The ends lost 0 bases at V and 3 bases at J; junction bases unmatched: 6. The CDR3 runs 17 residues. The DNA for the CDR3 is TGTGCCAGCTCACCACCCGGCGGGAGGGAAATCTACAATGAGCAGTTCTTC. The encoded protein is CASSPPGGREIYNEQFF.

The chain uses TRBV20-1 and TRBJ2-1; the D is unclear. The CDR3 runs to 13 residues. Looked up from germline, CDR1 is DFQATT and CDR2 is SNEGSKA (reference sequence). The V end was cut by 4 bases, the J end by 1 base, with 8 bases between. The CDR3 DNA sequence: TGCAGTGCTACTGAGAGGTCCTACAATGAGCAGTTCTTC. Translating gives CSATERSYNEQFF.

The genes are TRBV18 and TRBJ2-1, with TRBD1 matching 10 bases. This CDR3 spans 16 amino acids. CDR1 is KGHSH, CDR2 LQKENI, per germline. V was pared by 3 bases and J by 16 bases, with 18 bases of the junction left unmatched. CDR3 bases: TGTGCCAGCTCACCCCAACTGGGACAGGGGTCCTCCCCGTACTTCTTC. Translation gives CASSPQLGQGSSPYFF.

The V and J genes are TRBV5-1 and TRBJ1-6; D is uncertain. This CDR3 contains 13 residues. Germline V gene data show CDR1 as SGHRS and CDR2 as YFSETQ. Trimming shortened V by 4 bases and J by 11 bases, and 13 bases separated the two germline ends. The CDR3 DNA sequence: TGCGCCAGCAGCCCCCCCGAGGGCCCACCCCTCCACTTT. It is translated as CASSPPEGPPLHF.

The rearrangement uses TRBV7-2 and TRBJ2-3; 11 bases line up with TRBD2. Trimming at V came to 6 bases and at J to 3 bases, leaving 11 bases not matched to a gene. Germline CDR1 SGHTA, CDR2 FQGNSA. This CDR3 comprises 17 residues. CDR3: CASSFGPSGGRTDTQYF. Written as DNA, the CDR3 is TGTGCCAGCAGTTTTGGGCCTAGCGGGGGGCGGACAGATACGCAGTATTTT.

This chain connects TRBV5-4 to TRBJ2-7; 7 nucleotides match TRBD1. V lost 5 bases to trimming and J lost 5 bases; unmatched junction nucleotides: 7. CDR3 length: 13 residues. Germline CDR1 SGHNT, CDR2 YYREEE (reference sequence). The DNA for the CDR3 is TGTGCCAGCAGGGGACAGCTCAATAACGAGCAGTACTTC. Protein product: CASRGQLNNEQYF.

The V gene is TRBV4-1, the J gene TRBJ2-4, with 9 bases matching TRBD1. Germline V gene sequence: CDR1 MGHRA, CDR2 YSYEKL. The CDR3 has 15 residues. Germline trimming cut 5 bases from V and 2 bases from J; bases unmatched to any gene: 4. The CDR3 DNA reads TGCGCCAGCAGCTCGGGACAGGGTACCAAAAACATTCAGTACTTC. It codes for CASSSGQGTKNIQYF.

This clone was counted a few times. This chain connects TRBV5-1 to TRBJ1-1; 9 bases line up with TRBD1. The CDR3 spans 15 residues. Germline V lookup: CDR1 SGHRS, CDR2 YFSETQ. The ends lost 4 bases at V and 4 bases at J; junction bases unmatched: 8. CDR3 residues: CASSIQGAESTEAFF. The DNA for the CDR3 is TGCGCCAGCAGCATACAGGGGGCGGAGAGCACTGAAGCTTTCTTT. Filled out from reference TRBV5-1 and TRBJ1-1, the complete variable domain reads KAGVTQTPRYLIKTRGQQVTLSCSPISGHRSVSWYQQTPGQGLQFLFEYFSETQRNKGNFPGRFSGRQFSNSRSEMNVSTLELGDSALYLCASSIQGAESTEAFFGQGTRLTVV.

The V gene is TRBV12-3 or TRBV12-4, the J gene TRBJ1-2; perhaps TRBD1 as D (5 bases). This CDR3 comprises 11 residues. V lost 9 bases to trimming and J lost 10 bases, with 15 bases between them. This CDR3 is CASTRGRDYTF. The CDR3 coding sequence is TGTGCCAGTACGCGGGGCAGGGACTACACCTTC.

The J gene is TRBJ1-1, the V gene TRBV18; 8 bases agree with TRBD1. V lost 5 bases to trimming and J lost 3 bases; unmatched junction nucleotides: 5. This CDR3 has 14 amino acids. Germline CDR1 and CDR2: KGHSH and LQKENI. The CDR3 nucleotides are TGTGCCAGCTCAGCGACAGGGGTGCACACTGAAGCTTTCTTT. It encodes CASSATGVHTEAFF. Filled out from reference TRBV18 and TRBJ1-1, the complete variable domain reads NAGVMQNPRHLVRRRGQEARLRCSPMKGHSHVYWYRQLPEEGLKFMVYLQKENIIDESGMPKERFSAEFPKEGPSILRIQQVVRGDSAAYFCASSATGVHTEAFFGQGTRLTVV.